The 3 T cell receptor beta chains below come from one sample, sequenced in a study of blood T cells in healthy people across ages (dated by TCRdb to 2015 to 2017). The library relied on 5' RACE. The sequencer listed for this sample is Illumina HiSeq 2500. A second PCR of about 6 to 11 cycles was performed with a sample-barcoded 5' primer and a J-beta primer mix. The raw public reads went through TCRdb reprocessing: fastp at Q25, MiXCR clone calling, in-frame beta chains kept. Rows with a matching CDR3 protein are joined into one entry that keeps the most common DNA and genes. The sample records roughly 1 million distinct CDR3 sequences, about 25% of which are singletons. Together, the top ten hold approximately 0.71% of the sample. The data also belong to a second study, concerning T cells of mothers and their children.

Sequenced sample: blood. All receptors come from a girl aged 2 to 10 in good health.

In this sample, this clonotype turned up a few times. The DNA for the CDR3 is TGTGCCACCAGTGAAGATGGACTAAGGTCTAGCACAGATACGCAGTATTTT. It specifies CATSEDGLRSSTDTQYF. This rearrangement joins TRBV24-1 to TRBJ2-3; a possible D gene is TRBD2 (6 bases). Germline CDR1 and CDR2: KGHDR and SFDVKD. With 4 bases removed from V and 0 bases from J, the gap between germline ends came to 16 bases. This CDR3 contains 17 residues.

This clonotype showed up just a few times. The gene calls are TRBV6-2 or TRBV6-3 and TRBJ2-5; D gene ambiguous. CDR3 size: 16 residues. Germline CDR1 reads MNHEY; CDR2 reads SVGEGT. The V and J ends lost 0 bases and 1 base respectively, with 12 bases between them. CDR3 sequence: CASSYSISWGQETQYF. In nucleotides, the CDR3 is TGTGCCAGCAGTTACTCCATCTCTTGGGGCCAAGAGACCCAGTACTTC.

The J gene is TRBJ1-5, the V gene TRBV27; 8 bases align to TRBD1. J was trimmed by 3 bases and V by 6 bases; bases with no gene match: 10. The CDR3 length is 16 residues. From germline, CDR1 is MNHEY and CDR2 SMNVEV (reference sequence). CDR3 sequence (DNA): TGTGCCAGCAGCAGGACGGACAGGGCCGACAATCAGCCCCAGCATTTT. This translates into CASSRTDRADNQPQHF.